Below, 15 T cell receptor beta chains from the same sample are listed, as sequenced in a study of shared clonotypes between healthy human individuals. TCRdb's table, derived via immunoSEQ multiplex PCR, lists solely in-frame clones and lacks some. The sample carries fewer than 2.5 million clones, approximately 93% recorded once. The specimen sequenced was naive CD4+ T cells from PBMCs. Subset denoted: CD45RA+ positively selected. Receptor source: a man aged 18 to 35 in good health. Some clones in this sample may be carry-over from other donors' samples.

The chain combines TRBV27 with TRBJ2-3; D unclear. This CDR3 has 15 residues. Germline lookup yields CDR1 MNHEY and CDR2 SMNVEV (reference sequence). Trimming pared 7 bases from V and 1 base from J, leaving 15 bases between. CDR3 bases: TGTGCCAGCAAATCCCGACCGGTGGGCACAGATACGCAGTATTTT. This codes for CASKSRPVGTDTQYF.

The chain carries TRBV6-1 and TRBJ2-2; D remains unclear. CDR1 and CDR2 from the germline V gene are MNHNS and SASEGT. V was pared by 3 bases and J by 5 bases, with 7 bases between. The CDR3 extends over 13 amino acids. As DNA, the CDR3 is TGTGCCAGCAGTGATCCGAGAACCGGGGAGCTGTTTTTT. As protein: CASSDPRTGELFF.

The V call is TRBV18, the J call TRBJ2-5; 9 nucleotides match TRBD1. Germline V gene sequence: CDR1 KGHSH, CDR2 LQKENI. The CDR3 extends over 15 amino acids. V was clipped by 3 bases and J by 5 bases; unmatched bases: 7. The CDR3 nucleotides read TGTGCCAGCTCACCCATTACAGGGGGCAGCGAGACCCAGTACTTC. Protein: CASSPITGGSETQYF. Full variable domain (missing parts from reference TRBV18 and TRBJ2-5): NAGVMQNPRHLVRRRGQEARLRCSPMKGHSHVYWYRQLPEEGLKFMVYLQKENIIDESGMPKERFSAEFPKEGPSILRIQQVVRGDSAAYFCASSPITGGSETQYFGPGTRLLVL.

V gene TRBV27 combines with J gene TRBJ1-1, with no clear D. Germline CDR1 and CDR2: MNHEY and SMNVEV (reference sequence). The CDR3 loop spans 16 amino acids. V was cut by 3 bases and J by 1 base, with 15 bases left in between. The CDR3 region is CASSFGHQLGNTEAFF. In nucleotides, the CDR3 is TGTGCCAGCAGTTTCGGCCATCAGTTGGGGAACACTGAAGCTTTCTTT.

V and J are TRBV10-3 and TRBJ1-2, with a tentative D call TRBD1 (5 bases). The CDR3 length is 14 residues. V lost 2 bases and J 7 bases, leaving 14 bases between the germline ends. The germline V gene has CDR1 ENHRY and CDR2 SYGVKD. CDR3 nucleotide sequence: TGTGCCATCAGTGAGATTAGCGGGGGAGTTGGCTACACCTTC. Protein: CAISEISGGVGYTF.

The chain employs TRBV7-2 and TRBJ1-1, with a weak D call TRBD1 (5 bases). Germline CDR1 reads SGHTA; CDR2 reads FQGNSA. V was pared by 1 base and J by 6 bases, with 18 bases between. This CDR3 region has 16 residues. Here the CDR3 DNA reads TGTGCCAGCAGCTTAGTAGCGGCAGGGTTAGGGGCTGAAGCTTTCTTT. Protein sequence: CASSLVAAGLGAEAFF.

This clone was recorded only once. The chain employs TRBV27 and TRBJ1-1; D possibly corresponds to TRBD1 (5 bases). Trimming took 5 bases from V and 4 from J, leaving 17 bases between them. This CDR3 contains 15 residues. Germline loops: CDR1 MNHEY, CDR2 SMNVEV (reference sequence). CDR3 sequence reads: CASSTIDSTGTEAFF. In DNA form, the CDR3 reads TGTGCCAGCAGTACAATAGACAGCACGGGCACTGAAGCTTTCTTT.

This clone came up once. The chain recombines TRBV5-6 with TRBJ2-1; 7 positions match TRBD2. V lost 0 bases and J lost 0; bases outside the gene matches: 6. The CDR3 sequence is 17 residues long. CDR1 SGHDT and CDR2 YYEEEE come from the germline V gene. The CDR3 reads CASSLVGGSHSYNEQFF. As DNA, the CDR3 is TGTGCCAGCAGCTTGGTGGGCGGGAGCCACTCCTACAATGAGCAGTTCTTC.

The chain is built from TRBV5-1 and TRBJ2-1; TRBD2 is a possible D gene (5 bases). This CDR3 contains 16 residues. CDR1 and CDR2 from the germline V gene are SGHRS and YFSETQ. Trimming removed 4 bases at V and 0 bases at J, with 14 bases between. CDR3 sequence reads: CASSTISGSSYNEQFF. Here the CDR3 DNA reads TGCGCCAGCAGCACGATAAGCGGAAGCTCCTACAATGAGCAGTTCTTC.

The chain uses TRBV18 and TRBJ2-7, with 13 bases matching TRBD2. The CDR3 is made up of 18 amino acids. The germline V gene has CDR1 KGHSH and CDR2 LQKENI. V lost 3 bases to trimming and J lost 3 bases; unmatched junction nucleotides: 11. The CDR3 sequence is CASSPITSGRGFGYEQYF. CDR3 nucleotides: TGTGCCAGCTCACCCATCACTAGCGGGAGGGGTTTTGGCTACGAGCAGTACTTC.

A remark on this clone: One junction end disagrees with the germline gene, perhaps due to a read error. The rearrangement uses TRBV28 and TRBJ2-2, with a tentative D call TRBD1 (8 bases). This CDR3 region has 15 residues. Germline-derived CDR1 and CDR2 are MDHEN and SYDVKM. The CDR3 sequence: CASSLRTGGVGELLF. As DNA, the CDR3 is TGTGCCAGCAGTTTAAGAACAGGGGGGGTCGGGGAGCTGCTTTTT.

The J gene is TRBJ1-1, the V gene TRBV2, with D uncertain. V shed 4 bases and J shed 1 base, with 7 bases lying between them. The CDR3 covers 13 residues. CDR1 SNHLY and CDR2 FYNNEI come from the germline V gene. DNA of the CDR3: TGTGCCAGCAGTGTAGGGTGGAACACTGAAGCTTTCTTT. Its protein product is CASSVGWNTEAFF.

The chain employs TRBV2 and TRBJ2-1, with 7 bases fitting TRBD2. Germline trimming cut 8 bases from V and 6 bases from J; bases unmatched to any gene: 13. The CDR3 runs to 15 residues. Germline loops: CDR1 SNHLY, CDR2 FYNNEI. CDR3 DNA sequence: TGTGCCAGCCAAGTTTCTCGACTAGCCTCCAATGAGCAGTTCTTC. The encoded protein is CASQVSRLASNEQFF.

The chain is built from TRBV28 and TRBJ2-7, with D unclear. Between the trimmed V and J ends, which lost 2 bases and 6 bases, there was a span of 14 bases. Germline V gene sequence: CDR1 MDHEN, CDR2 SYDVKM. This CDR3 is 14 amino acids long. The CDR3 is CASSLATLRGEQYF. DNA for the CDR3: TGTGCCAGCAGTTTAGCGACACTCCGAGGCGAGCAGTACTTC.

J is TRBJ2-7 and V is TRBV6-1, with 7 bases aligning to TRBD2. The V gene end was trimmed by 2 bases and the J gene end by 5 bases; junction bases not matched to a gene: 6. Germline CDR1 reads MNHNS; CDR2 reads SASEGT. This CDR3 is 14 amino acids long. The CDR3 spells CASSERGRGDEQYF. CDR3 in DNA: TGTGCCAGCAGTGAACGGGGGAGGGGTGACGAGCAGTACTTC.